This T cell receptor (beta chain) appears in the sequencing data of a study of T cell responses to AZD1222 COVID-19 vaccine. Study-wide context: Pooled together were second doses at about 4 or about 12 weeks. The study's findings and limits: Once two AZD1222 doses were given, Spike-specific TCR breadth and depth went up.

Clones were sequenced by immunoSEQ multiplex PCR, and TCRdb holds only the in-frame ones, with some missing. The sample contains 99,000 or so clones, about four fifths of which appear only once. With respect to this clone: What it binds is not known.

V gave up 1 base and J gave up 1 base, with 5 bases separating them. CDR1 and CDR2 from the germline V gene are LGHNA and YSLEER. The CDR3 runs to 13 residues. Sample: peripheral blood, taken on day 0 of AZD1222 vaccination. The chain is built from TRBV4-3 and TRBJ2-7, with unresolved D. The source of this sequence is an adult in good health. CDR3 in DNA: TGCGCCAGCAGCCAAGGGGTTTCCTACGAGCAGTACTTC. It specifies CASSQGVSYEQYF.